These 3 T cell receptor beta chains were sequenced from one sample in a study of identical twins (dated by TCRdb to 2016 to 2017). Libraries were built with 5' RACE. Sequencing instrument: Illumina HiSeq 2000. The raw public data were reprocessed by TCRdb itself: fastp quality trimming at Q25, MiXCR clonotype calling, in-frame beta chains only. Duplicate CDR3 protein sequences are folded into a single record with the most common DNA and genes. The sample table shows some 560,000 distinct CDR3 sequences, and around 9.6% are seen once. The ten largest clones add up to roughly 3% of the sample. This sample also belongs to another study, concerning yellow fever vaccine responses in identical twins.

Sequencing used PBMCs. These TCRs come from a woman aged 18-29 years in good health.

Only a few counts were recorded for this clonotype. The chain combines TRBV5-5 with TRBJ1-2; TRBD1 matches at 8 bases. This CDR3 comprises 15 residues. Unmatched junction bases numbered 9, after V lost 4 bases and J lost 4 bases. Germline CDR1 is SGHKS and CDR2 is YYEKEE (reference sequence). CDR3 sequence: CASSHPGQALYGYTF. The CDR3 nucleotides read TGTGCCAGCAGCCATCCGGGACAGGCACTCTATGGCTACACCTTC.

This chain joins TRBV6-5 and TRBJ2-5, with TRBD1 matching over 10 bases. The CDR3 sequence is 15 residues long. Germline V CDR1 and CDR2: MNHEY, SVGAGI. After removal of 4 bases from V and 5 bases from J, the junction contained 7 bases not matched to a gene. The CDR3 loop is CASSWDRGSGETQYF. The CDR3 nucleotides are TGTGCCAGCAGTTGGGACAGGGGTTCAGGGGAGACCCAGTACTTC.

Only a few counts were recorded for this clonotype. The chain has TRBV10-2 and TRBJ2-2, with D possibly matching TRBD1 (6 bases). Germline V gene data show CDR1 as WSHSY and CDR2 as SAAADI. CDR3 length: 14 residues. The V and J ends lost 5 bases and 7 bases respectively, with 14 bases between them. The DNA of the CDR3 is TGCGCCAGCAGTCCAGGGGTTCGGGACGGGGAGCTGTTTTTT. Amino acid sequence: CASSPGVRDGELFF.